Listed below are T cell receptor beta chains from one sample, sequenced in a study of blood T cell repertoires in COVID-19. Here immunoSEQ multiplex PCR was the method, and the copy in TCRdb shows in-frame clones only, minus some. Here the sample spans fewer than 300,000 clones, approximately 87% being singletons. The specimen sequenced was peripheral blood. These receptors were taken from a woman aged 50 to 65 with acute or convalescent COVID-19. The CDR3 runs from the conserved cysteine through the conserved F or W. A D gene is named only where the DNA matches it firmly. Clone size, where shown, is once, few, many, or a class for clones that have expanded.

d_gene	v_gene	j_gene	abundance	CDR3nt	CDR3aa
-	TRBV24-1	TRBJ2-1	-	TGTGCCACCAGTGATTCTTCTTCCTTCTCCTACAATGAGCAGTTCTTC	CATSDSSSFSYNEQFF
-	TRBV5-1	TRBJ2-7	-	TGCGCCAGCAGCTTGAACGGGGGATACGAGCAGTACTTC	CASSLNGGYEQYF
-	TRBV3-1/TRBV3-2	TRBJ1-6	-	TGTGCCAGCAGCAGCTCGGAGAGCTCCTATAATTCACCCCTCCACTTT	CASSSSESSYNSPLHF
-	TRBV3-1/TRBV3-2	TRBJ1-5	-	TGTGCCAGCAGCCAAGATTCCCCACGACAGTTCTGTCAGCCCCAGCATTTT	CASSQDSPRQFCQPQHF
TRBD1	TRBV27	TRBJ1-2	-	TGTGCCACCCTACGACAATTCAGGGGGCGTCTAAACTATGGCTACACCTTC	CATLRQFRGRLNYGYTF
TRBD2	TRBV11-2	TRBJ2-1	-	TGTGCCAGCAGCGCCGGCGGGGGGTACAATGAGCAGTTCTTC	CASSAGGGYNEQFF
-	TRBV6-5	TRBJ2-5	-	TGTGCCAGCAGTCCAGGGAAGGGGGAGACCCAGTACTTC	CASSPGKGETQYF
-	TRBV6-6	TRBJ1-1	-	TGTGCCAGCAGTTACCCTGAGGCAGGAGGAAACACTGAAGCTTTCTTT	CASSYPEAGGNTEAFF
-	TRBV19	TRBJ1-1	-	TGTGCCAGTAACACAGGGAAAGGCACTGAAGCTTTCTTT	CASNTGKGTEAFF
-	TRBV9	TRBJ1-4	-	TGTGCCAGCAGCGTAGGGCCCTTTAATGAAAAACTGTTTTTT	CASSVGPFNEKLFF
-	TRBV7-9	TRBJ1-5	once	TGTGCCAGCAGCGCTAGGGACAACGATCAGCCCCAGCATTTT	CASSARDNDQPQHF
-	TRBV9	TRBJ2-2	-	TGTGCCAGCAGCATCTCGGGACTCAACACCGGGGAGCTGTTTTTT	CASSISGLNTGELFF
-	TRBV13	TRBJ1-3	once	TGTGCCAGCAGCTTAAACGGCCGGGGTGGCTCTGGAAACACCATATATTTT	CASSLNGRGGSGNTIYF
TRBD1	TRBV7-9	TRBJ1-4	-	TGTGCCAGCAGCCGGACAGGGCGCGAAAAACTGTTTTTT	CASSRTGREKLFF
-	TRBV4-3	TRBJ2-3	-	TGCGCCAGCAGCCAAGTCCAACAACGCACAGATACGCAGTATTTT	CASSQVQQRTDTQYF
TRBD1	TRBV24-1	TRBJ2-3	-	TGTGCCACCCGAGCGGACAGGTTCACCCCAGATACGCAGTATTTT	CATRADRFTPDTQYF
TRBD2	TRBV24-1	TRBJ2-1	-	TGTGCCACCAGTGATCTCCTTAGCGGGAGGGCCGGCAATGAGCAGTTCTTC	CATSDLLSGRAGNEQFF
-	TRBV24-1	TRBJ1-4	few	TGTGCCACCAGTGATTCACAGGATGCAAAACTGTTTTTT	CATSDSQDAKLFF
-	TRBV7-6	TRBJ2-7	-	TGTGCCAGCAGCTTGGTTGGGCTAGCGTCTCACGAGCAGTACTTC	CASSLVGLASHEQYF
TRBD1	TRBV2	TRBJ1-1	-	TGTGCCAGCAGCGATTTCAAAACAGGGGGCTTAACTGAAGCTTTCTTT	CASSDFKTGGLTEAFF
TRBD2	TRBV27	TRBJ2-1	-	TGTGCCAGCAGTTTCCGTCGACTAGCGGGAGGGAGGAACAATGAGCAGTTCTTC	CASSFRRLAGGRNNEQFF
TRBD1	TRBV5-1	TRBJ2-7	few	TGCGCCAGCAGCCTCCGGGACAGCTCCTACGAGCAGTACTTC	CASSLRDSSYEQYF
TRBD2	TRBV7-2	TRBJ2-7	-	TGTGCCAGCAGCCAACTAGCGGGAGGATACGAGCAGTACTTC	CASSQLAGGYEQYF
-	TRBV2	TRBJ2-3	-	TGTGCCAGCAGTGGGCGGAGAGCTATTGATACGCAGTATTTT	CASSGRRAIDTQYF
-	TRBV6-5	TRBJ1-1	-	TGTGCCAGCATGGGGCTGAACACTGAAGCTTTCTTT	CASMGLNTEAFF
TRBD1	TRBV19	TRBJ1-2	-	TGTGCCAGTAGTAAACGGGACAGGGGGCTGTGGCAGGGCTACACCTTC	CASSKRDRGLWQGYTF
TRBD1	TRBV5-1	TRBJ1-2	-	TGCGCCAGCAGCTTGGTTGCGGACAGGGGGTCGGGTGGCTACACCTTC	CASSLVADRGSGGYTF
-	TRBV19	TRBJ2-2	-	TGTGCCAGTAGCCCCCCGGACACCGGGGAGCTGTTTTTT	CASSPPDTGELFF
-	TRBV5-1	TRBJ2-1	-	TGCGCCAGCAGCTTCCTCACCCAGGGTGGGGTCAATGAGCAGTTCTTC	CASSFLTQGGVNEQFF
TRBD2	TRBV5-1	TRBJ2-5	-	TGCGCCAGCAGCTGGGGACTAGCGGGGGGAAGGGAGACCCAGTACTTC	CASSWGLAGGRETQYF
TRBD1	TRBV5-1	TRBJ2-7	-	TGCGCCAGCAGATTCGGACAGGGAGATTACGAGCAGTACTTC	CASRFGQGDYEQYF
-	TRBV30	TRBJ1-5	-	TGTGCCTGGAGTGACCCCAGGAATCAGCCCCAGCATTTT	CAWSDPRNQPQHF
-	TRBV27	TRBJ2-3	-	TGTGCCAGCGGAACAGGAATAACAGATACGCAGTATTTT	CASGTGITDTQYF
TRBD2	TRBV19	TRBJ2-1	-	TGTGCCAGTAGTATCCTTCTAGCGGGAGCCTACAATGAGCAGTTCTTC	CASSILLAGAYNEQFF
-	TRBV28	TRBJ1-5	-	TGTGCCAGCAGTTCAACAGGCCAAGGGGTTCATCAGCCCCAGCATTTT	CASSSTGQGVHQPQHF
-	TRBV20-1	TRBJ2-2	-	TGCAGTGCTAGTAGTTCGGGTCGGGGCACCGGGGAGCTGTTTTTT	CSASSSGRGTGELFF
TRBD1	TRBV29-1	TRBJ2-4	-	TGCAGCGTGACAGGGGTATTGGACATTCAGTACTTC	CSVTGVLDIQYF
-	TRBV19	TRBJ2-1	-	TGTGCCAGTAGTAGAGAGCCAAGAGCGAACAATGAGCAGTTCTTC	CASSREPRANNEQFF
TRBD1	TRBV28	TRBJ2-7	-	TGTGCCAGCAGGGCTCCGGGACAGGCTAACTACGAGCAGTACTTC	CASRAPGQANYEQYF
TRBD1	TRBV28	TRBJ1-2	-	TGTGCCAGCAGTCCGACCAAGGGACAGGGGCACTATGGCTACACCTTC	CASSPTKGQGHYGYTF
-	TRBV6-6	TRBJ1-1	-	TGTGCCAGCAGTTACTTGACAGGCGATAACCATCCAGAAGCTTTCTTT	CASSYLTGDNHPEAFF
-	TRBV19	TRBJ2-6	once	TGTGCCAGTACCACCCGCAACAGGGCTGGGGCCAACGTCCTGACTTTC	CASTTRNRAGANVLTF
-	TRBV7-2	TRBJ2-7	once	TGTGCCAGCAGCTCACAGGGAACGGCCTCCTACGAGCAGTACTTC	CASSSQGTASYEQYF
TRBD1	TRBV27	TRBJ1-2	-	TGTGCCAGCAGTTCAGACTTACCGGGACAGAGTAACTATGGCTACACCTTC	CASSSDLPGQSNYGYTF
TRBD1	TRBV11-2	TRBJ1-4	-	TGTGCCAGCAGCCCCCGGGACAGCGAAAAACTGTTTTTT	CASSPRDSEKLFF
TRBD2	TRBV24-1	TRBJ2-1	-	TGTGCCACCAGTGGAATCGGGACTATGGGCAATGAGCAGTTCTTC	CATSGIGTMGNEQFF
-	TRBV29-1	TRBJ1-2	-	TGCACCTATGGGGAGGTATCGGGCTATGGCTACACCTTC	CTYGEVSGYGYTF
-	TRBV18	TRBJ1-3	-	TGTGCCAGCTCATTCGACAGGAGTGGGAACACCATATATTTT	CASSFDRSGNTIYF
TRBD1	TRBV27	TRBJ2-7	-	TGTGCCAGCAGCGGGGACAGGCGAGCCTACGAGCAGTACTTC	CASSGDRRAYEQYF
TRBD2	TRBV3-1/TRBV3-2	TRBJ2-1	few	TGTGCCAGCAGCCGAGACGGACTAGCGATCTACAATGAGCAGTTCTTC	CASSRDGLAIYNEQFF
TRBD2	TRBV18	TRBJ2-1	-	TGTGCCAGCTCACCATGGGGCACTAGCGGGAATAGTGAGCAGTTCTTC	CASSPWGTSGNSEQFF
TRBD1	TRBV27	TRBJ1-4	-	TGTGCCAGCAGTTCCAGAGGACAGGGTAGAGGGCTGTTTTTT	CASSSRGQGRGLFF